This TCR beta chain emerged from a study of T cell responses to AZD1222 COVID-19 vaccine. General study findings and limits: The study sampled repertoires only after the peak T cell response. Donors skewed white British and female; clonal diversity was possibly underestimated. Vaccine-related CD4 TCRs covered spike, predominating at 160-218 and 743-854. Regions left unmutated in variants are reportedly the target of nearly half of spike-specific TCRs.

Of note for this clone: The antigen remains undetermined.

This CDR3 region has 13 residues. V gave up 6 bases and J gave up 7 bases, with 14 bases separating them. CDR1 and CDR2 from the germline V gene are WNHNN and SYGVQD (reference sequence). Assay used: immunoSEQ multiplex PCR; TCRdb lists only in-frame clones, some missing. Of some 200,000 clones listed, about 94% are singletons. This TCR was sampled from an adult who received the AZD1222 COVID-19 vaccine. Source: peripheral blood, taken 28 days after the second AZD1222 dose. The gene calls are TRBV10-1 and TRBJ2-3; D remains unclear. CDR3 DNA: TGCGCCAGCAGCCTCGACTCGTTCAATACGCAGTATTTT. Translated, it gives CASSLDSFNTQYF.